The 3 T cell receptor beta chains below all came from one sample that was sequenced in a study of blood T cell repertoires in COVID-19. Sequencing was performed with immunoSEQ multiplex PCR; in TCRdb, only in-frame clones are kept and a portion is missing. The sample has approximately 250,000 clones, 75% to 85% seen once; the top ten hold about 1.5%. The sequencing input was peripheral blood. All receptors derive from a woman aged 40 to 50 who had recovered from COVID-19.

The chain links TRBV10-1 to TRBJ2-3, with 11 bases matching TRBD2. Per germline, CDR1 WNHNN and CDR2 SYGVQD (reference sequence). The V and J ends lost 0 bases and 6 bases, in that order; junction bases with no gene match: 2. This CDR3 is built from 15 residues. The CDR3 spells CASSESSGGADTQYF. CDR3 coding DNA: TGCGCCAGCAGTGAGTCTAGCGGGGGGGCCGATACGCAGTATTTT.

The CDR3 nucleotides read TGTGCCAGTAGCCCGGGACTCCTTAACTATGGCTACACCTTC. This translates into CASSPGLLNYGYTF. J is TRBJ1-2 and V is TRBV19; a weak D match, TRBD1 (5 bases). V was pared by 6 bases and J by 1 base, with 12 bases between. The CDR3 is 14 amino acids. Germline CDR1 LNHDA, CDR2 SQIVND (reference sequence).

This sequence joins TRBV18 and TRBJ2-5; TRBD2 aligns across 14 bases. This CDR3 comprises 16 residues. CDR1 is KGHSH, CDR2 LQKENI, per germline. V was pared by 4 bases and J by 5 bases, with 6 bases of the junction left unmatched. The CDR3 region has the DNA TGTGCCAGCTCACGGCAGACTAGCGGGGGGGCCGAGACCCAGTACTTC. Its translation: CASSRQTSGGAETQYF.